This T cell receptor beta chain is drawn from a study of high-grade serous ovarian cancer treatment subgroups. Study summary: On average, just over 14,000 reads and several thousand unique TCR beta rearrangements were obtained per sample.

Generated by immunoSEQ multiplex PCR, the TCRdb table keeps only in-frame clones and is missing some. The data contain 11,000 or so clones, roughly 87% of them singletons. This CDR3 contains 16 residues. Per germline, CDR1 GTSNPN and CDR2 SVGIG (reference sequence). V gave up 4 bases and J gave up 0 bases; unmatched junction bases: 9. Tumor samples were obtained before definitive surgery or chemotherapy. The TCR sequence derives from a human donor with high-grade serous ovarian cancer. The sample comprised tumor tissue. The chain employs TRBV30 and TRBJ2-4; 7 nucleotides line up with TRBD2. CDR3 coding DNA: TGTGCCTGGACCGTAGCGGGTCGACTAGCCAAAAACATTCAGTACTTC. Protein product: CAWTVAGRLAKNIQYF.